Each of the 21 T cell receptor beta chains below was sequenced from the same sample in a study of control samples from healthy donors and cancer patients. Assay used: immunoSEQ multiplex PCR; TCRdb lists only in-frame clones, some missing. The sample includes 60,000 to 80,000 clones, roughly 87% of them seen just once. Material for sequencing was blood. All receptors derive from a woman aged 45-65 years in good health.

The V gene is TRBV2, the J gene TRBJ2-7, with D perhaps matching TRBD2 (6 bases). Germline CDR1 SNHLY, CDR2 FYNNEI. V was shortened by 7 bases and J by 1 base, with 32 bases between the two germline ends. This CDR3 contains 20 residues. In DNA form, the CDR3 reads TGTGCCAGCACTCTGGGGCCGCCTGCTTCTAGCGCCCGGTTGTCCTACGAGCAGTACTTC. Its protein product is CASTLGPPASSARLSYEQYF.

The chain has TRBV4-1 and TRBJ2-1; 10 bases align to TRBD2. The CDR3 has 17 amino acids. Germline V gene sequence: CDR1 MGHRA, CDR2 YSYEKL. The V segment lost 3 bases and the J segment 3 bases; nucleotides outside the gene matches: 8. As DNA, the CDR3 is TGCGCCAGCAGCCAGCATTGGACTAGCGGAAGCTACAATGAGCAGTTCTTC. Its protein product is CASSQHWTSGSYNEQFF.

The J gene is TRBJ1-2, the V gene TRBV27, with unresolved D. Trimming removed 2 bases at V and 5 bases at J, with 9 bases between. Germline V lookup: CDR1 MNHEY, CDR2 SMNVEV (reference sequence). The CDR3 is 13 amino acids. CDR3 nucleotides: TGTGCCAGCAGTTTAACCCTCTCATATGGCTACACCTTC. Its protein product is CASSLTLSYGYTF.

CDR3 region: CASSEGGGPPDTQYF. The CDR3 bases are TGTGCCAGCAGCGAGGGGGGGGGCCCCCCGGATACGCAGTATTTT. The rearrangement uses TRBV9 and TRBJ2-3, with D tentatively TRBD2 (7 bases). The germline V gene encodes CDR1 SGDLS and CDR2 YYNGEE. The CDR3 runs 15 residues. V lost 3 bases to trimming and J lost 6 bases, with 17 bases between them.

V usage is TRBV10-3 and J usage is TRBJ2-6, with D perhaps TRBD1 (5 bases). The CDR3 sequence is 13 residues long. V gave up 11 bases and J gave up 0 bases, with 8 bases separating them. From germline, CDR1 is ENHRY and CDR2 SYGVKD. The CDR3 region has the DNA TGTGCCGCTCAGGGCTCTGGGGCCAACGTCCTGACTTTC. Encoded protein: CAAQGSGANVLTF.

V gene TRBV27 combines with J gene TRBJ2-3; D might be TRBD2 (5 bases). V gave up 2 bases and J gave up 2 bases, with 11 bases separating them. Germline V gives CDR1 MNHEY, CDR2 SMNVEV (reference sequence). The CDR3 consists of 15 residues. CDR3 region: CASSLLATHTDTQYF. DNA of the CDR3: TGTGCCAGCAGTTTACTAGCAACCCACACAGATACGCAGTATTTT.

The gene calls are TRBV5-1 and TRBJ2-2; 11 positions match TRBD2. Germline values: CDR1 SGHRS, CDR2 YFSETQ. Germline trimming cut 4 bases from V and 4 bases from J; bases unmatched to any gene: 6. This CDR3 has 16 amino acids. CDR3 DNA sequence: TGCGCCAGCAGCAAGCCCGGGACTAGCGGCACCGGGGAGCTGTTTTTT. Translation gives CASSKPGTSGTGELFF.

This clone was observed a handful of times. The genes are TRBV7-9 and TRBJ2-3; 12 bases line up with TRBD2. The CDR3 consists of 15 residues. The V gene's germline CDR1 is SEHNR and CDR2 FQNEAQ (reference sequence). V dropped 7 bases and J dropped 4; count of bases not matched to a gene: 6. The CDR3 protein is CASNLAGGHADTQYF. The CDR3 nucleotides are TGTGCCAGCAACCTAGCGGGAGGGCATGCAGATACGCAGTATTTT.

This sequence joins TRBV6-5 and TRBJ1-1, with TRBD1 as a possible D gene (6 bases). Germline CDR1 is MNHEY and CDR2 is SVGAGI. CDR3 length equals 12 residues. V was shortened by 7 bases and J by 5 bases, with 11 bases between the two germline ends. The CDR3 DNA reads TGTGCCAGCATAGATAGGGGGACTGAAGCTTTCTTT. As protein: CASIDRGTEAFF.

The chain combines TRBV5-8 with TRBJ1-6; D gene ambiguous. The CDR3 covers 12 residues. V shed 2 bases and J shed 8 bases, with 5 bases lying between them. Germline CDR1 and CDR2: SGHTS and YDEGEE. The CDR3 region has the DNA TGTGCCAGCAGCTTTAGGGATTCACCCCTCCACTTT. Its translation: CASSFRDSPLHF.

The chain carries TRBV6-6 and TRBJ2-1; 11 nucleotides agree with TRBD1. J gave up 6 bases and V 7 bases, and 5 bases lay outside the gene matches. The CDR3 totals 14 residues. In germline, CDR1 is MNHNY, CDR2 SVGAGI (reference sequence). CDR3 loop: CASTGTGGSNEQFF. As DNA, the CDR3 is TGTGCCAGCACCGGGACAGGGGGATCCAATGAGCAGTTCTTC.

The chain uses TRBV6-2 or TRBV6-3 and TRBJ1-5; 7 bases align to TRBD1. Germline-derived CDR1 and CDR2 are MNHEY and SVGEGT. The CDR3 runs to 17 residues. J gave up 2 bases and V 6 bases, and 13 bases lay outside the gene matches. The CDR3: CASSPRGQFRGNQPQHF. The CDR3 DNA sequence: TGTGCCAGCAGCCCCCGGGGACAGTTTAGGGGCAATCAGCCCCAGCATTTT.

The rearrangement links TRBV24-1 to TRBJ2-3; 7 bases are shared with TRBD2. V lost 1 base to trimming and J lost 7 bases; unmatched junction nucleotides: 7. In germline, CDR1 is KGHDR, CDR2 SFDVKD. This CDR3 comprises 15 residues. The CDR3 is CATSDFRSGRNTQYF. CDR3 coding DNA: TGTGCCACCAGTGATTTTCGTAGCGGGCGGAATACGCAGTATTTT.

V usage is TRBV28 and J usage is TRBJ2-2; D remains unclear. The germline CDR1 and CDR2 sequences are MDHEN and SYDVKM. V was cut by 6 bases and J by 6 bases, with 8 bases left in between. There are 12 residues in the CDR3. This CDR3 reads CASRGWAGELFF. The DNA for the CDR3 is TGTGCCAGCAGGGGGTGGGCCGGGGAGCTGTTTTTT.

V and J are TRBV27 and TRBJ1-4; no firm D call. Germline V gene sequence: CDR1 MNHEY, CDR2 SMNVEV (reference sequence). V was shortened by 6 bases and J by 0 bases, with 2 bases between the two germline ends. The CDR3 is 12 amino acids. The CDR3 DNA follows: TGTGCCAGCAGGACAACTAATGAAAAACTGTTTTTT. This gives the protein CASRTTNEKLFF.

The V call is TRBV6-2 or TRBV6-3, the J call TRBJ2-5; the match to TRBD2 covers 7 bases. Trimming took 1 base from V and 1 from J; bases not matched to a gene: 3. Germline CDR1 is MNHEY and CDR2 is SVGEGT. This CDR3 is built from 15 residues. The CDR3 loop is CASSYWRGSQETQYF. CDR3 nucleotide sequence: TGTGCCAGCAGTTACTGGCGCGGGAGCCAAGAGACCCAGTACTTC.

CDR3 nucleotide sequence: TGTGCCAGCGGCACAAGCGGGATAGCGGGAGGGCAAGGGCAGTACTTC. Residues: CASGTSGIAGGQGQYF. The chain employs TRBV7-2 and TRBJ2-7, with 11 positions matching TRBD2. The junction had 18 bases not matched to a gene; V was cut back by 8 bases and J by 9 bases. In germline, CDR1 is SGHTA, CDR2 FQGNSA. The CDR3 is 16 amino acids.

V is TRBV6-6 and J is TRBJ1-1; perhaps TRBD1 as D (5 bases). V was clipped by 4 bases and J by 0 bases, with 6 bases between them. The V gene's germline CDR1 is MNHNY and CDR2 SVGAGI (reference sequence). This CDR3 spans 13 amino acids. The CDR3 spells CASSWGMNTEAFF. The CDR3, as DNA: TGTGCCAGCAGTTGGGGCATGAACACTGAAGCTTTCTTT.

V and J are TRBV5-5 and TRBJ1-1; D remains unclear. The CDR3 totals 13 residues. From germline, CDR1 is SGHKS and CDR2 YYEKEE (reference sequence). Trimming left V 5 bases short and J 5 bases short, with 13 bases between. CDR3 DNA: TGTGCCAGCAGGGTCAATTCTTTTACTGAAGCTTTCTTT. Its translation is CASRVNSFTEAFF.

The V call is TRBV20-1, the J call TRBJ2-2, with D maybe TRBD2 (6 bases). V lost 3 bases to trimming and J lost 4 bases, with 9 bases between them. Germline CDR1 is DFQATT and CDR2 is SNEGSKA (reference sequence). The CDR3 has 13 amino acids. The CDR3 loop reads CSASGGLTGELFF. The CDR3 DNA reads TGCAGTGCTAGTGGGGGACTCACCGGGGAGCTGTTTTTT.

The chain combines TRBV5-4 with TRBJ2-7, with TRBD1 matching 7 bases. V was clipped by 4 bases and J by 3 bases; unmatched bases: 13. The germline gives CDR1 SGHNT, CDR2 YYREEE (reference sequence). This CDR3 has 16 amino acids. The CDR3 protein is CASSARQGLISYEQYF. Written as DNA, the CDR3 is TGTGCCAGCAGCGCCCGACAGGGTTTGATTAGCTACGAGCAGTACTTC. Looking up the rest from reference TRBV5-4 and TRBJ2-7 gives the full variable domain: ETGVTQSPTHLIKTRGQQVTLRCSSQSGHNTVSWYQQALGQGPQFIFQYYREEENGRGNFPPRFSGLQFPNYSSELNVNALELDDSALYLCASSARQGLISYEQYFGPGTRLTVT.